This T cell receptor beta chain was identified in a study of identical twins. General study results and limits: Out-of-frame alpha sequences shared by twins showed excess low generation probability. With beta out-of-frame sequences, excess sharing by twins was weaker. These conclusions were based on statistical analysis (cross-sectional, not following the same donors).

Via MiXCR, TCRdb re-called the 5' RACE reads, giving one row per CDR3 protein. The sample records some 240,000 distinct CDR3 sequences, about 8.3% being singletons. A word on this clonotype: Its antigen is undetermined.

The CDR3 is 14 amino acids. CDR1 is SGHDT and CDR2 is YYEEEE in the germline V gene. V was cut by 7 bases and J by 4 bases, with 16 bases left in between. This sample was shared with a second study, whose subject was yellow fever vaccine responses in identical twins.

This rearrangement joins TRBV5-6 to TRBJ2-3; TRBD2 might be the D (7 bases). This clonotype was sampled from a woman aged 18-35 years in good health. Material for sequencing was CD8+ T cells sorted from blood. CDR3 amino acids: CASSGASGSDTQYF. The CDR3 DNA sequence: TGTGCCAGCTCAGGGGCTAGCGGCTCAGATACGCAGTATTTT. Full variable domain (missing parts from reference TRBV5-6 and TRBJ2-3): DAGVTQSPTHLIKTRGQQVTLRCSPKSGHDTVSWYQQALGQGPQFIFQYYEEEERQRGNFPDRFSGHQFPNYSSELNVNALLLGDSALYLCASSGASGSDTQYFGPGTRLTVL.